This TCR beta chain appears in the sequencing data of a study of blood T cell repertoires in COVID-19. Study context: The study drew acute and convalescent COVID-19 samples from the United States, Italy and Spain. PBMCs, B-cell-depleted T cells, or T cells provided the cDNA or gDNA that made up the material.

Germline V CDR1 and CDR2: SGHTA, FQGTGA. V shed 0 bases and J shed 0 bases, with 14 bases lying between them. The CDR3 has 17 residues. Per the original data handling: Amplified reference gene primers provided the basis for estimating nucleated cell counts. Generated by immunoSEQ multiplex PCR, the TCRdb table keeps only in-frame clones and is missing some. V, J and clone size reflect that table, while D and trimming were determined from the DNA. The repertoire holds about 91,000 clones, with around 88% as singletons. The chain carries TRBV7-3 and TRBJ1-1, with D perhaps matching TRBD1 (6 bases). The source material was peripheral blood. The receptor's source is a woman between 65 and 79 years old with acute or convalescent COVID-19. For the CDR3, the DNA is TGTGCCAGCAGCTTAACGGAAAGATACAGGGTGAACACTGAAGCTTTCTTT. It translates to CASSLTERYRVNTEAFF.